This T cell receptor beta chain was sequenced for a study of early T cells in non-severe SARS-CoV-2 infection. Attachment of unique molecular identifiers was made to individual cDNA molecules. TCRdb re-called the 5' RACE reads with MiXCR, one entry per CDR3 protein. The sample has 100,000 to 120,000 distinct CDR3 sequences; about 12% are singletons. In regard to this clonotype: Its antigen is not known.

Findings and limits, study-wide: VDJdb matching, biased toward anti-spike CD8 responses, missed private and CD4 specificities.

The sequence came from an adult who was a healthcare worker with PCR-confirmed SARS-CoV-2 infection or an uninfected control (not recorded which). Sequenced here: whole blood, sampled at baseline.

The CDR3 reads CASRLKPGANVLTF. The DNA for the CDR3 is TGTGCCAGCAGACTAAAGCCTGGGGCCAACGTCCTGACTTTC. The chain joins TRBV7-6 to TRBJ2-6; no firm D call. The germline V gene has CDR1 SGHVS and CDR2 FNYEAQ. V was clipped by 6 bases and J by 2 bases, with 8 bases between them. The CDR3 is 14 amino acids. Variable domain in full (rest from reference TRBV7-6 and TRBJ2-6): GAGVSQSPRYKVTKRGQDVALRCDPISGHVSLYWYRQALGQGPEFLTYFNYEAQQDKSGLPNDRFSAERPEGSISTLTIQRTEQRDSAMYRCASRLKPGANVLTFGAGSRLTVL.